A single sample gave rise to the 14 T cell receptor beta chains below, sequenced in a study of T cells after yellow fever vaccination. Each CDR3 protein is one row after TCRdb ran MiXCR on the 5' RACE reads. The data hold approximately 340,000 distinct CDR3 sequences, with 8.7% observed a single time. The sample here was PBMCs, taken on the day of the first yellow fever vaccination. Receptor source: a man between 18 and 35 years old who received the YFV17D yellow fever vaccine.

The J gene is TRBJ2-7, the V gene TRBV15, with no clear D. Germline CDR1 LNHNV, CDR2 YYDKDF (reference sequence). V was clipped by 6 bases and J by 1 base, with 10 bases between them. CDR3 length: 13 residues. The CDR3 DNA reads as TGTGCCACCAGTGATGTTTCTTCCTACGAGCAGTACTTC. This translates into CATSDVSSYEQYF.

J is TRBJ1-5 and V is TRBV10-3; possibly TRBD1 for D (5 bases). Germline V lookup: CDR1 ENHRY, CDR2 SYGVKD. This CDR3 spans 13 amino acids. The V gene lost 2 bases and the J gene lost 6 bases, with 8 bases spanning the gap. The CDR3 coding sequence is TGTGCCATCAGTGAGGGGGCCGTTCAGCCCCAGCATTTT. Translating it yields CAISEGAVQPQHF.

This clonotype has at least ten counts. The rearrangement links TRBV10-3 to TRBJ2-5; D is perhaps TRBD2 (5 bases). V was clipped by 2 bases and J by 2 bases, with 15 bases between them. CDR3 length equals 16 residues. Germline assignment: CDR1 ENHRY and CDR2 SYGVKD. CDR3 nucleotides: TGTGCCATCAGTGAGGTGTTCGGGATCGGACAAGAGACCCAGTACTTC. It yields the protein CAISEVFGIGQETQYF.

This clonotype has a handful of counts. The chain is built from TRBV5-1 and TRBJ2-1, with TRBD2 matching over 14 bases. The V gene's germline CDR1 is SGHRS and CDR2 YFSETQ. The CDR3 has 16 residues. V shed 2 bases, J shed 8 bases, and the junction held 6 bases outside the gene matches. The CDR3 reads CASSLRWTSGGYEQFF. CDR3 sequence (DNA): TGCGCCAGCAGCTTAAGGTGGACTAGCGGGGGGTATGAGCAGTTCTTC.

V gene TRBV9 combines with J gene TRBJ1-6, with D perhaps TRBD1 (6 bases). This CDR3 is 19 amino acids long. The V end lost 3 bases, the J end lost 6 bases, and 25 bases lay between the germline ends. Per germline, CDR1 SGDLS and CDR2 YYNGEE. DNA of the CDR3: TGTGCCAGCAGCGATTCTGCCATCGGGGGGGCGATAGGTAATTCACCCCTCCACTTT. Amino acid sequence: CASSDSAIGGAIGNSPLHF.

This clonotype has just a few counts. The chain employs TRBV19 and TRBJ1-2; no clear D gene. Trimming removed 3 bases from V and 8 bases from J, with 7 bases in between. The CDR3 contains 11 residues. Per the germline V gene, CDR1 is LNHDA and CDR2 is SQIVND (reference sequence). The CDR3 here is CASSMGGGYTF. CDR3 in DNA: TGTGCCAGTAGTATGGGCGGAGGCTACACCTTC.

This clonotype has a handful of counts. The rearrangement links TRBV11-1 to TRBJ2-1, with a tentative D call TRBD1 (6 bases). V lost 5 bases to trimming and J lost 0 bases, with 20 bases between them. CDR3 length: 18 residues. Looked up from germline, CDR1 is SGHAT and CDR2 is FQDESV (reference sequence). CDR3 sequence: CASSTPKWGPNSYNEQFF. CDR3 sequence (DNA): TGTGCCAGCAGCACCCCAAAGTGGGGGCCCAACTCCTACAATGAGCAGTTCTTC.

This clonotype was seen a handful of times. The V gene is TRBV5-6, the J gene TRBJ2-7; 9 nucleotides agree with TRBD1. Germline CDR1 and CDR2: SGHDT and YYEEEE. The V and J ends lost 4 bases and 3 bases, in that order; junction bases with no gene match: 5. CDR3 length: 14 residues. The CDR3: CASSGHRGLYEQYV. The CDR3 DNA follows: TGTGCCAGCAGCGGCCACAGGGGGCTCTACGAGCAGTACGTC.

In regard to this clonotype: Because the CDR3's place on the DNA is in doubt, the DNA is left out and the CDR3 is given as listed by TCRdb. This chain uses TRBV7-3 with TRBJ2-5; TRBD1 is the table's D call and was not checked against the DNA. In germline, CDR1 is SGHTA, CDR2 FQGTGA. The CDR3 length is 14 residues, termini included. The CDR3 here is CASSFVGPGETQYF.

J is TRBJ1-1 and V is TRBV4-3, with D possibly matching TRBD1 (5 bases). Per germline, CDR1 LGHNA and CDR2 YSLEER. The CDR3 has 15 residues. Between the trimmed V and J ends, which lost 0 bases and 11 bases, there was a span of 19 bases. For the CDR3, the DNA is TGCGCCAGCAGCCAAGAGAGTTGGGGGATGCTAAGGGCTTTCTTT. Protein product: CASSQESWGMLRAFF.

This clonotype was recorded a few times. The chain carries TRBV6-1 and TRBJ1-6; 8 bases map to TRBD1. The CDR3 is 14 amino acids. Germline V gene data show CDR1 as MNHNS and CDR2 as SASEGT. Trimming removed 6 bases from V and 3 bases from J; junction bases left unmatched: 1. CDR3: CASSDRGYNSPLHF. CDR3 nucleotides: TGTGCCAGCAGCGACAGGGGCTATAATTCACCCCTCCACTTT.

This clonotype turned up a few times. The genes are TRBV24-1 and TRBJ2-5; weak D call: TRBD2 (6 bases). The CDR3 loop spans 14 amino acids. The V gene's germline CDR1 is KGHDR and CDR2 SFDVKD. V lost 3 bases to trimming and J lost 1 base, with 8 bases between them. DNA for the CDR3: TGTGCCACCAGTGATGGGGGGAGCCAAGAGACCCAGTACTTC. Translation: CATSDGGSQETQYF.

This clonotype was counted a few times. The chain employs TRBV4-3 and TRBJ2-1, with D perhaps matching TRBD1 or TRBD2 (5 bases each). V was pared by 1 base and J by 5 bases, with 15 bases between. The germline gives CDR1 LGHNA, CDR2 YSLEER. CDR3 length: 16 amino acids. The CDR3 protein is CASSQVPRGGNNEQFF. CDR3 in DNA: TGCGCCAGCAGCCAAGTCCCCCGTGGGGGTAACAATGAGCAGTTCTTC.

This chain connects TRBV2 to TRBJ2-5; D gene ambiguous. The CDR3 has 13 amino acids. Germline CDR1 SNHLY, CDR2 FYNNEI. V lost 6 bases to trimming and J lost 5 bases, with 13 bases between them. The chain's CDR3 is CASSPPVTETQYF. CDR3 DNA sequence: TGTGCCAGCAGCCCTCCCGTCACGGAGACCCAGTACTTC.